This T cell receptor beta chain was sequenced for a study of PD-L1 blockade in urothelial cancer. Background on the study: A median roughly 130,000 T cells were found in blood samples.

Time point indicated: pretreatment peripheral blood. TCR analog templates of synthetic origin were spiked into each PCR. Profiled with immunoSEQ multiplex PCR; TCRdb holds only in-frame clones, not every one. This sample has 87,000 or so clones, with around 84% found just once. Per germline, CDR1 SGHDN and CDR2 FVKESK. CDR3 size: 13 residues. As regards this clone: The junction shows a germline mismatch at one end, possibly a read error.

The receptor was derived from a man between 60 and 75 years old with urothelial cancer. The sample was PBMCs, taken around atezolizumab (anti-PD-L1) treatment. J is TRBJ2-4 and V is TRBV14; tentative D call: TRBD1 (6 bases). CDR3 protein: CANSQDQRGMQYF. CDR3 sequence (DNA): TGTGCCAACAGCCAAGATCAGAGGGGGATGCAGTACTTC. Full variable domain (missing parts from reference TRBV14 and TRBJ2-4): EAGVTQFPSHSVIEKGQTVTLRCDPISGHDNLYWYRRVMGKEIKFLLHFVKESKQDESGMPNNRFLAERTGGTYSTLKVQPAELEDSGVYFCANSQDQRGMQYFGAGTRLSVL.